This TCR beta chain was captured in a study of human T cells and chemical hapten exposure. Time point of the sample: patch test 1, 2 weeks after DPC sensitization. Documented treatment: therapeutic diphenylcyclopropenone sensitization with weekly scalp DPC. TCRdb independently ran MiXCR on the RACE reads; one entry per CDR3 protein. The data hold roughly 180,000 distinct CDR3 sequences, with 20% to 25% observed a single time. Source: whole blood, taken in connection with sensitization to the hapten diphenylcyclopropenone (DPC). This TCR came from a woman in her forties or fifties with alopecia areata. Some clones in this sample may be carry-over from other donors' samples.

The CDR3 region has the DNA TGTGCCACCAGCAGAGATAGGGGGCGGGATACGCAGTATTTT. Its translation is CATSRDRGRDTQYF. This sequence joins TRBV15 and TRBJ2-3; 7 bases match TRBD1. J was trimmed by 6 bases and V by 0 bases; bases with no gene match: 3. The germline gives CDR1 LNHNV, CDR2 YYDKDF (reference sequence). The CDR3 totals 14 residues. Full variable domain (remainder filled in from reference TRBV15 and TRBJ2-3): DAMVIQNPRYQVTQFGKPVTLSCSQTLNHNVMYWYQQKSSQAPKLLFHYYDKDFNNEADTPDNFQSRRPNTSFCFLDIRSPGLGDTAMYLCATSRDRGRDTQYFGPGTRLTVL.